This entry lists 25 T cell receptor beta chains sequenced from one sample in a study of control samples from healthy donors and cancer patients. Repertoires were generated with immunoSEQ multiplex PCR, while TCRdb's copy carries only in-frame clones and drops some. Among more than 85,000 clones, just over 90% were seen once, and the ten largest hold about 4.7%. What was sequenced was blood. The origin of the receptors is a human donor in good health. The donor label of this sample is uncertain.

The chain has TRBV6-6 and TRBJ1-1, with 7 bases lining up with TRBD1. Germline V gives CDR1 MNHNY, CDR2 SVGAGI (reference sequence). The J segment lost 4 bases and the V segment lost 6 bases, leaving 8 bases of the junction unmatched. This CDR3 region has 14 residues. CDR3 DNA: TGTGCCAGCAGACCTTCCACAGGGGCCACTGAAGCTTTCTTT. Its translation is CASRPSTGATEAFF.

The chain carries TRBV5-6 and TRBJ2-3, with 11 positions matching TRBD2. With 5 bases clipped from V and 5 bases from J, the junction kept 10 bases outside the gene matches. CDR1 is SGHDT, CDR2 YYEEEE, per germline. The CDR3 consists of 16 residues. The CDR3 coding sequence is TGTGCCAGCAGAAACCAACTAGCGGGGGCAGTAGATACGCAGTATTTT. It specifies CASRNQLAGAVDTQYF.

This chain links TRBV28 with TRBJ1-5, with D perhaps TRBD1 (6 bases). CDR1 is MDHEN, CDR2 SYDVKM, per germline. Trimming took off 6 bases at V and 6 bases at J, with 15 bases between the two ends. This CDR3 region has 14 residues. This CDR3 reads CASSRFQGFQPQHF. In DNA, the CDR3 is TGTGCCAGCAGCCGATTTCAGGGGTTTCAGCCCCAGCATTTT. The whole variable domain, filled in from reference TRBV28 and TRBJ1-5, reads DVKVTQSSRYLVKRTGEKVFLECVQDMDHENMFWYRQDPGLGLRLIYFSYDVKMKEKGDIPEGYSVSREKKERFSLILESASTNQTSMYLCASSRFQGFQPQHFGDGTRLSIL.

Note on this clone: One junction end does not reproduce the germline sequence, and a read error may be involved. The V call is TRBV27, the J call TRBJ2-7, with D possibly being TRBD2 (5 bases). Germline lookup yields CDR1 MNHEY and CDR2 SMNVEV (reference sequence). CDR3 length: 14 amino acids. The CDR3 DNA reads TGTGTCAGCAGTTCCCAGGACTTAGGTTACGAGCAGTACTTC. Translation: CVSSSQDLGYEQYF.

This chain connects TRBV6-2 or TRBV6-3 to TRBJ2-3, with TRBD1 matching 7 bases. Germline CDR1 MNHEY, CDR2 SVGEGT. This CDR3 spans 16 amino acids. The V segment lost 0 bases and the J segment 6 bases; nucleotides outside the gene matches: 9. The CDR3 DNA sequence: TGTGCCAGCAGTTACTCGCTGCCGACAGGGCCCGATACGCAGTATTTT. As protein: CASSYSLPTGPDTQYF.

This sequence joins TRBV3-1 (or the pseudogene TRBV3-2) and TRBJ2-1; possibly TRBD1 or TRBD2 for D (6 bases each). The germline V and J ends were trimmed by 3 bases and 6 bases, with 15 bases remaining between them. Germline CDR1 and CDR2: LGHDT and YNNKEL (reference sequence). The CDR3 contains 15 residues. This CDR3 reads CASSQGGQIFNEQFF. In nucleotides, the CDR3 is TGTGCCAGCAGCCAGGGGGGCCAGATCTTCAATGAGCAGTTCTTC.

The rearrangement links TRBV15 to TRBJ1-6; no firm D call. Trimming took off 1 base at V and 0 bases at J, with 13 bases between the two ends. CDR1 and CDR2 from the germline V gene are LNHNV and YYDKDF (reference sequence). The CDR3 contains 18 residues. This CDR3 is CATSRGRTVSSYNSPLHF. CDR3 DNA: TGTGCCACCAGCAGAGGTCGGACTGTTAGCTCCTATAATTCACCCCTCCACTTT.

This clone was detected once. This chain joins TRBV27 and TRBJ1-2, with D uncertain. Germline values: CDR1 MNHEY, CDR2 SMNVEV (reference sequence). Trimming took off 3 bases at V and 0 bases at J, with 11 bases between the two ends. The CDR3 is made up of 15 amino acids. The CDR3 loop is CASSLKAAPNYGYTF. CDR3 sequence (DNA): TGTGCCAGCAGTTTGAAGGCCGCCCCTAACTATGGCTACACCTTC.

This clone was recorded only once. V usage is TRBV4-1 and J usage is TRBJ2-2; the D call may be TRBD1 or TRBD2 (5 bases each). Trimming stripped 4 bases from V and 6 bases from J, with 12 bases between. The CDR3 loop spans 14 amino acids. From germline, CDR1 is MGHRA and CDR2 YSYEKL. The CDR3 region has the DNA TGCGCCAGCAGCCTACCCCGGGGCCCCGGGGAGCTGTTTTTT. Protein product: CASSLPRGPGELFF.

The gene calls are TRBV7-9 and TRBJ1-4; maybe TRBD1 (6 bases). Per germline, CDR1 SEHNR and CDR2 FQNEAQ (reference sequence). There are 16 residues in the CDR3. Trimming took 6 bases from V and 6 from J, leaving 20 bases between them. CDR3 in amino acids: CASSPRSGARHEKLFF. The CDR3 DNA is TGTGCCAGCAGTCCTCGGTCGGGGGCGAGGCATGAAAAACTGTTTTTT.

The genes are TRBV7-8 and TRBJ2-2; D is uncertain. The CDR3 covers 16 residues. From germline, CDR1 is SGHVS and CDR2 FQNEAQ. Trimming shortened V by 5 bases and J by 0 bases, and 13 bases separated the two germline ends. In DNA, the CDR3 is TGTGCCAGCAGCCCGCTAAGAGCTACGAACACCGGGGAGCTGTTTTTT. Translation: CASSPLRATNTGELFF. Using reference TRBV7-8 and TRBJ2-2 for the parts outside the CDR3, the full variable domain is GAGVSQSPRYKVAKRGQDVALRCDPISGHVSLFWYQQALGQGPEFLTYFQNEAQLDKSGLPSDRFFAERPEGSVSTLKIQRTQQEDSAVYLCASSPLRATNTGELFFGEGSRLTVL.

The chain is built from TRBV5-5 and TRBJ2-2, with D unresolved. This CDR3 is 15 amino acids long. Trimming removed 0 bases at V and 3 bases at J, with 9 bases between. Germline assignment: CDR1 SGHKS and CDR2 YYEKEE (reference sequence). The CDR3 nucleotides are TGTGCCAGCAGCTTGGCCGATAGGGACACCGGGGAGCTGTTTTTT. This gives the protein CASSLADRDTGELFF.

This chain uses TRBV30 with TRBJ2-2; TRBD1 is a possible D gene (6 bases). V lost 4 bases and J 4 bases, leaving 10 bases between the germline ends. The CDR3 runs 13 residues. Germline loops: CDR1 GTSNPN, CDR2 SVGIG (reference sequence). The CDR3 sequence is CAWNRVATGELFF. The CDR3 bases are TGTGCCTGGAACAGGGTTGCCACCGGGGAGCTGTTTTTT.

This chain joins TRBV30 and TRBJ1-1; D not certain. CDR1 is GTSNPN and CDR2 is SVGIG in the germline V gene (reference sequence). Between the trimmed V and J ends, which lost 3 bases and 3 bases, there was a span of 17 bases. The CDR3 runs to 15 residues. In DNA, the CDR3 is TGTGCCTGGAGGATTCCTGACATCGGGGACACTGAAGCTTTCTTT. Translation: CAWRIPDIGDTEAFF.

The chain links TRBV14 to TRBJ1-1; D is unclear. Germline lookup yields CDR1 SGHDN and CDR2 FVKESK. The ends were cut back, 10 bases at V and 1 base at J, with 16 bases in the middle. CDR3 length equals 14 residues. CDR3 in amino acids: CATGPLTQNTEAFF. The CDR3 nucleotides read TGTGCCACCGGCCCCCTGACGCAGAACACTGAAGCTTTCTTT.

The rearrangement uses TRBV11-2 and TRBJ2-1; 7 bases agree with TRBD2. The ends lost 7 bases at V and 1 base at J; junction bases unmatched: 4. This CDR3 region has 14 residues. Germline V CDR1 and CDR2: SGHAT, FQNNGV. The CDR3 spells CASTLSGSYNEQFF. The CDR3 nucleotides are TGTGCCAGCACCCTTAGCGGGTCCTACAATGAGCAGTTCTTC.

V gene TRBV10-3 combines with J gene TRBJ1-1; TRBD1 matches 8 bases. CDR3 length: 20 residues. Looked up from germline, CDR1 is ENHRY and CDR2 is SYGVKD. Trimming at V came to 0 bases and at J to 2 bases, leaving 17 bases not matched to a gene. The CDR3 nucleotides are TGTGCCATCAGTGAGTCGATTATCTTAGCAGGGGGCAGTGGTAACACTGAAGCTTTCTTT. It specifies CAISESIILAGGSGNTEAFF.

The chain combines TRBV7-8 with TRBJ1-5; D uncertain. This CDR3 has 13 amino acids. The V gene lost 2 bases and the J gene lost 5 bases, with 7 bases spanning the gap. Germline CDR1 SGHVS, CDR2 FQNEAQ. The DNA for the CDR3 is TGTGCCAGCAGCTTATCCCGGGATCAGCCCCAGCATTTT. It specifies CASSLSRDQPQHF.

The J gene is TRBJ1-1, the V gene TRBV6-5; no clear D gene. The CDR3 length is 13 residues. V lost 0 bases and J lost 4, with 6 bases in between. Germline CDR1 and CDR2: MNHEY and SVGAGI. The CDR3 loop reads CASSYSRGTEAFF. The CDR3, as DNA: TGTGCCAGCAGTTACTCACGAGGCACTGAAGCTTTCTTT.

In its sample, this clone was seen a few times. The chain recombines TRBV18 with TRBJ1-5; D gene ambiguous. Trimming took off 5 bases at V and 9 bases at J, with 14 bases between the two ends. The CDR3 contains 13 residues. CDR1 and CDR2 (germline): KGHSH, LQKENI. Here the CDR3 DNA reads TGTGCCAGCTCAACAGATCCGGGATGGCCCCAGCATTTT. Translated, it gives CASSTDPGWPQHF.

This chain joins TRBV20-1 and TRBJ1-2, with D unclear. Looked up from germline, CDR1 is DFQATT and CDR2 is SNEGSKA (reference sequence). With 0 bases removed from V and 8 bases from J, the gap between germline ends came to 7 bases. This CDR3 has 11 amino acids. CDR3: CSARDLSGYTF. The CDR3 bases are TGCAGTGCTAGAGACCTTTCGGGCTACACCTTC.

The CDR3 bases are TGTGCCAGCCGGGATTTAAGGGCGGGAAACACCATATATTTT. It specifies CASRDLRAGNTIYF. The chain recombines TRBV27 with TRBJ1-3; no firm D call. Germline V gene data show CDR1 as MNHEY and CDR2 as SMNVEV (reference sequence). The CDR3 is made up of 14 amino acids. Trimming cost V 8 bases and J 4 bases, with 15 bases left between them.

The chain recombines TRBV7-6 with TRBJ2-7, with TRBD2 as a possible D gene (6 bases). The CDR3 covers 15 residues. With 1 base removed from V and 3 bases from J, the gap between germline ends came to 13 bases. CDR1 is SGHVS and CDR2 is FNYEAQ in the germline V gene. This CDR3 reads CASSLGTSRVYEQYF. DNA for the CDR3: TGTGCCAGCAGCTTAGGCACTAGCCGTGTCTACGAGCAGTACTTC.

This clone was recorded only once. The chain is built from TRBV19 and TRBJ2-1; possible D gene TRBD1, 6 bases. Trimming left V 5 bases short and J 1 base short, with 12 bases between. CDR1 is LNHDA, CDR2 SQIVND, per germline (reference sequence). The CDR3 is 15 amino acids. The CDR3 here is CASSLQGGSYNEQFF. In nucleotides, the CDR3 is TGTGCCAGTAGTTTACAGGGTGGGTCCTACAATGAGCAGTTCTTC.

This chain uses TRBV10-3 with TRBJ2-3; 9 bases fit TRBD2. The CDR3 is 18 amino acids. The trim removed 2 bases at V and 1 base at J, leaving 10 bases unmatched. Per the germline V gene, CDR1 is ENHRY and CDR2 is SYGVKD. CDR3 nucleotides: TGTGCCATCAGTGAGACGGCTAGCGGGGCCCCGGGCACAGATACGCAGTATTTT. This codes for CAISETASGAPGTDTQYF.